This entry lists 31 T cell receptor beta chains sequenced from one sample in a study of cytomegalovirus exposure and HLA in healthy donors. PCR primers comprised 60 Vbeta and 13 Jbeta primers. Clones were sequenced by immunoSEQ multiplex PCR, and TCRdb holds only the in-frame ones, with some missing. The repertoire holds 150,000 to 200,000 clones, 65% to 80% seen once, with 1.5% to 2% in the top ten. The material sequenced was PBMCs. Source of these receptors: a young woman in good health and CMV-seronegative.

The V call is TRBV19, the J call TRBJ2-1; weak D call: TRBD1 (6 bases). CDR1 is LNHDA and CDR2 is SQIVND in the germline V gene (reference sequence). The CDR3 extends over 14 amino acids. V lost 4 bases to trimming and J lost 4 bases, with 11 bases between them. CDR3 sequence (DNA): TGTGCCAGTAGTACCCAGGGGACGTACAATGAGCAGTTCTTC. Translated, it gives CASSTQGTYNEQFF.

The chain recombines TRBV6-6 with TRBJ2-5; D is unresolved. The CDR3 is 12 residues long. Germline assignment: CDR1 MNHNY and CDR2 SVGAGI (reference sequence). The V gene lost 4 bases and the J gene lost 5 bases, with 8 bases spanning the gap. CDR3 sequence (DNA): TGTGCCAGCAGTTTTCGAGAGGAGACCCAGTACTTC. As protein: CASSFREETQYF.

DNA of the CDR3: TGTGCCAGCAGTCGGCGCCCCGGAGCTGAAGCTTTCTTT. It specifies CASSRRPGAEAFF. The chain joins TRBV27 to TRBJ1-1, with D hard to call. Germline CDR1 is MNHEY and CDR2 is SMNVEV (reference sequence). The CDR3 extends over 13 amino acids. Trimming removed 5 bases from V and 6 bases from J, with 13 bases in between.

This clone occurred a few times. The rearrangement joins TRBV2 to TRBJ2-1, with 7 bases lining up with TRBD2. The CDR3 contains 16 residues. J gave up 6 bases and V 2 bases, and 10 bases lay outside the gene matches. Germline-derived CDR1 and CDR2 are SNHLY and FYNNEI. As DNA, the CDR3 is TGTGCCAGCAGTGAATGGGGGAGGGCCTCGGGCAATGAGCAGTTCTTC. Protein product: CASSEWGRASGNEQFF.

The CDR3 spells CASRTPAGANVLTF. CDR3 in DNA: TGTGCCAGCAGGACACCGGCTGGGGCCAACGTCCTGACTTTC. V is TRBV28 and J is TRBJ2-6, with D unclear. The CDR3 extends over 14 amino acids. In germline, CDR1 is MDHEN, CDR2 SYDVKM. The V end lost 6 bases, the J end lost 2 bases, and 8 bases lay between the germline ends.

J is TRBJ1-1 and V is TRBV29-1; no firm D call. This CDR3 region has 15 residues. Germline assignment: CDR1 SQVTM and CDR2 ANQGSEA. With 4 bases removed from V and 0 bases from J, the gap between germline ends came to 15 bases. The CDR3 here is CSVGRGGRMNTEAFF. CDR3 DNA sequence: TGCAGCGTTGGGCGGGGAGGACGGATGAACACTGAAGCTTTCTTT.

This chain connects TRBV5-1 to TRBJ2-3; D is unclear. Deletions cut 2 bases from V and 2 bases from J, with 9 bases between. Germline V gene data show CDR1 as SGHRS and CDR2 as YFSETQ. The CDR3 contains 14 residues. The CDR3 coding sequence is TGCGCCAGCAGCTTCGGGTCTCACACAGATACGCAGTATTTT. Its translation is CASSFGSHTDTQYF.

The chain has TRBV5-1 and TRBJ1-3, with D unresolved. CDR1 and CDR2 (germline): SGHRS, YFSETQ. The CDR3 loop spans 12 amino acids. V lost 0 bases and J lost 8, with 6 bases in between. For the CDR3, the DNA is TGCGCCAGCAGCTTGGATGAGGACACCATATATTTT. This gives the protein CASSLDEDTIYF.

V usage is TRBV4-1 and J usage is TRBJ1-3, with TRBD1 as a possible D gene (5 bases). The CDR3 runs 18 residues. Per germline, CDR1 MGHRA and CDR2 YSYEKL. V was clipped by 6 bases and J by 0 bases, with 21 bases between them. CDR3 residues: CASSINSRATSSGNTIYF. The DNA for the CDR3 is TGCGCCAGCAGTATAAATTCCAGGGCCACAAGCTCTGGAAACACCATATATTTT.

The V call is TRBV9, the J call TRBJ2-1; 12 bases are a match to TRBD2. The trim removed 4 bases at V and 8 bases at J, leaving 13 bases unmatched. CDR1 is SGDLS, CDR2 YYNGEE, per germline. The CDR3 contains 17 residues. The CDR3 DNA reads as TGTGCCAGCAGCCTAACATCGACTAGCGGGGGATTCGATGAGCAGTTCTTC. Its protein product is CASSLTSTSGGFDEQFF. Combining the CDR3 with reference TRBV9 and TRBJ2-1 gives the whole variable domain DSGVTQTPKHLITATGQRVTLRCSPRSGDLSVYWYQQSLDQGLQFLIQYYNGEERAKGNILERFSAQQFPDLHSELNLSSLELGDSALYFCASSLTSTSGGFDEQFFGPGTRLTVL.

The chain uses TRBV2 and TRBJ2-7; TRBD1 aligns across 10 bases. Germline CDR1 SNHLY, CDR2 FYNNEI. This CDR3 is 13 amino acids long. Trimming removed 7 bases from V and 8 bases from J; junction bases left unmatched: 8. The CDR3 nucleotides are TGTGCCAGCATTCGCGGGACAGGGGAAAAGCAGTACTTC. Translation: CASIRGTGEKQYF.

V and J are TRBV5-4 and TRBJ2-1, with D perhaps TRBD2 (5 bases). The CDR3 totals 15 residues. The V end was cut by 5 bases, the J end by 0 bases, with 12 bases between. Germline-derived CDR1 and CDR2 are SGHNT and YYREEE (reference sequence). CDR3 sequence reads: CASREGLPSYNEQFF. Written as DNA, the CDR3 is TGTGCCAGCAGGGAAGGACTGCCCTCCTACAATGAGCAGTTCTTC.

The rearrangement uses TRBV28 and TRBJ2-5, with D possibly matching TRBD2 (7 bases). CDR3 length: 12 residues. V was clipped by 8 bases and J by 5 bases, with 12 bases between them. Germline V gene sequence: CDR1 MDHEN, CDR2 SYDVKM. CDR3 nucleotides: TGTGCCAGCCGCGAGGGGGGGGAGACCCAGTACTTC. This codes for CASREGGETQYF.

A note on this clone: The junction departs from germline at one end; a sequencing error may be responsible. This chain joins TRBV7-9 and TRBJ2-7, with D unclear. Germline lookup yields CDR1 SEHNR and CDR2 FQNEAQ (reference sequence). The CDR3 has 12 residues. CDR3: CSSSSLGYEQYF. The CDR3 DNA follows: TGTTCCAGCAGCTCTCTAGGCTACGAGCAGTACTTC.

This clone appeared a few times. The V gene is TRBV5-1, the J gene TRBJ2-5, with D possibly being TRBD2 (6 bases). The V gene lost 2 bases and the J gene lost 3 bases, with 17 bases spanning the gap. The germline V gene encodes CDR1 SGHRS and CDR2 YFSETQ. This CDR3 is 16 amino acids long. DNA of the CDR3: TGCGCCAGCAGCTTTTCTGTGGCTAGCGACAAAGAGACCCAGTACTTC. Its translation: CASSFSVASDKETQYF.

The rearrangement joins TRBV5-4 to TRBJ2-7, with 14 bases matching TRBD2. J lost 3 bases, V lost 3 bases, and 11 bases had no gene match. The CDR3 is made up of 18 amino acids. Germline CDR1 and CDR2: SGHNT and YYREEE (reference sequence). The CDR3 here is CASSSGTGLAGGVYEQYF. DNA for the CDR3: TGTGCCAGCAGCTCCGGGACAGGACTAGCGGGAGGCGTCTACGAGCAGTACTTC.

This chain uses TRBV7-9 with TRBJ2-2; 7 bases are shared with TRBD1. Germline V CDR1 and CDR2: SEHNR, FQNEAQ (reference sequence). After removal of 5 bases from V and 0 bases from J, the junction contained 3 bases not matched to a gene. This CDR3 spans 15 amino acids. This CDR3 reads CASSRGQSNTGELFF. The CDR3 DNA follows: TGTGCCAGCAGCCGGGGACAGTCGAACACCGGGGAGCTGTTTTTT.

The CDR3 reads CASRPDRDLHEQFF. The DNA for the CDR3 is TGTGCCAGCAGACCAGACAGGGATCTCCATGAGCAGTTCTTC. This chain connects TRBV6-6 to TRBJ2-1, with 7 bases that match TRBD1. This CDR3 is 14 amino acids long. The trim removed 6 bases at V and 8 bases at J, leaving 10 bases unmatched. Germline V gene data show CDR1 as MNHNY and CDR2 as SVGAGI (reference sequence).

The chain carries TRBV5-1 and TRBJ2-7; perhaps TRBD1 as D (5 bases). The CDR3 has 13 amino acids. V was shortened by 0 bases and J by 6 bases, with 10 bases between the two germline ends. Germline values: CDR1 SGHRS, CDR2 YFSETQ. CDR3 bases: TGCGCCAGCAGCTTGGTAGGGGCAGGCGAGCAGTACTTC. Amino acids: CASSLVGAGEQYF.

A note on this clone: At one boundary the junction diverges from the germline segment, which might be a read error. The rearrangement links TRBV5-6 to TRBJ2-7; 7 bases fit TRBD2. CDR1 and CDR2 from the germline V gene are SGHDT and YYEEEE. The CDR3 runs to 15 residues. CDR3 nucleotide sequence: TGTGCCAGCAGCGAAGCCGGGACGGGGGACTACGAGCAGCACTTC. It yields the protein CASSEAGTGDYEQHF.

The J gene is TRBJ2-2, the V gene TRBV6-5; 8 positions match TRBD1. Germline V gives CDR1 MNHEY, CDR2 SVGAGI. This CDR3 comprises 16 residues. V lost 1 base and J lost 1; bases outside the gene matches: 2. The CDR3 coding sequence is TGTGCCAGCAGTTACTTGGGGACAGGGAACACCGGGGAGCTGTTTTTT. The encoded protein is CASSYLGTGNTGELFF.

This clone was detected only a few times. The CDR3 spells CASSAGVSSYNEQFF. CDR3 DNA: TGTGCCAGCAGTGCCGGGGTGAGCTCCTACAATGAGCAGTTCTTC. The genes are TRBV27 and TRBJ2-1, with D tentatively TRBD2 (5 bases). The CDR3 spans 15 residues. Germline V gene lookup returns CDR1 MNHEY and CDR2 SMNVEV (reference sequence). The V end was cut by 5 bases, the J end by 0 bases, with 11 bases between.

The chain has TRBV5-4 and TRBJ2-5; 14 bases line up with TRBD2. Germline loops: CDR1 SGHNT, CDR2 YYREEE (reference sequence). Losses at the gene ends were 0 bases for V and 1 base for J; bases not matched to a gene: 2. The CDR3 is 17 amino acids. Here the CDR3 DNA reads TGTGCCAGCAGCTTGGGACTAGCGGGAGGGATCCAAGAGACCCAGTACTTC. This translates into CASSLGLAGGIQETQYF.

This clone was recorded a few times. The CDR3 is CASSDTGIYGYTF. The CDR3 DNA follows: TGCGCCAGCTCCGACACAGGGATCTATGGCTACACCTTC. The chain has TRBV5-1 and TRBJ1-2; TRBD1 might be the D (6 bases). CDR1 is SGHRS, CDR2 YFSETQ, per germline. Trimming took 7 bases from V and 4 from J, leaving 14 bases between them. The CDR3 runs 13 residues.

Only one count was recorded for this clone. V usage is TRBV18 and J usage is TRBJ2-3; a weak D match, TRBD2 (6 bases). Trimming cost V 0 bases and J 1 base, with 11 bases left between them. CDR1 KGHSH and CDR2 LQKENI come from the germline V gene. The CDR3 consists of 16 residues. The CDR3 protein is CASSPPGIAGTDTQYF. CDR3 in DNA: TGTGCCAGCTCACCACCGGGGATAGCGGGCACAGATACGCAGTATTTT.

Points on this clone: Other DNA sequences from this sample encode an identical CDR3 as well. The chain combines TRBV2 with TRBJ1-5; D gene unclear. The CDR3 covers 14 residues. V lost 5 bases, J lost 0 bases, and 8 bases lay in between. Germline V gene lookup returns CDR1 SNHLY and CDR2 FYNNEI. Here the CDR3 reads CASSRQTSNQPQHF. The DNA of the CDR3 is TGTGCCAGCAGTCGACAAACTAGCAATCAGCCCCAGCATTTT.

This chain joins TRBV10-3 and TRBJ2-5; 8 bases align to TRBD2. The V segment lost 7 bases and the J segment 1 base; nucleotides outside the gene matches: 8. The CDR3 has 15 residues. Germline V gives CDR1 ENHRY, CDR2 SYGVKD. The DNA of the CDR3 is TGTGCCATCAAAGGGCTAGCGGGCGCCCAAGAGACCCAGTACTTC. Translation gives CAIKGLAGAQETQYF.

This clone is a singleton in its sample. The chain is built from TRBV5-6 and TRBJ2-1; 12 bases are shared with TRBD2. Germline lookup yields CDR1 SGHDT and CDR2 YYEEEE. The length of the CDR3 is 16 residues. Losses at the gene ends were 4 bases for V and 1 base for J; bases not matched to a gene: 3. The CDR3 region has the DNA TGTGCCAGCAGCCTACTAGCGGGGGGATCCTACAATGAGCAGTTCTTC. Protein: CASSLLAGGSYNEQFF.

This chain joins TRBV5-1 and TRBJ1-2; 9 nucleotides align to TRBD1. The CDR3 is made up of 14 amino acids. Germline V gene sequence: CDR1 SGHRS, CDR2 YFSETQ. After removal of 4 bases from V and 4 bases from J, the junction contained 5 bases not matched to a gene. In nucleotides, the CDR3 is TGCGCCAGCAGCGTAACACAGGGGGCCTATGGCTACACCTTC. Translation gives CASSVTQGAYGYTF.

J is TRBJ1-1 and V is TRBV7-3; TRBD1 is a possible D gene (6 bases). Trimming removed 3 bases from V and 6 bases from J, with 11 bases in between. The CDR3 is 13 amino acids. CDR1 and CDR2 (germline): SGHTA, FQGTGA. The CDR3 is CASSFTRGAEAFF. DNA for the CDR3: TGTGCCAGCAGCTTCACCAGGGGAGCTGAAGCTTTCTTT.

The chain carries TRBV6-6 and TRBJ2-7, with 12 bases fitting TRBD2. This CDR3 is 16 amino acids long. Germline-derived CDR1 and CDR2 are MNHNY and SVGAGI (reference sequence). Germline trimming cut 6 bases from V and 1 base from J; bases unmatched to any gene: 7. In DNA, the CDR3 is TGTGCCAGCAGACAACCCCTAGCGGGAGGGTCCTACGAGCAGTACTTC. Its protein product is CASRQPLAGGSYEQYF.